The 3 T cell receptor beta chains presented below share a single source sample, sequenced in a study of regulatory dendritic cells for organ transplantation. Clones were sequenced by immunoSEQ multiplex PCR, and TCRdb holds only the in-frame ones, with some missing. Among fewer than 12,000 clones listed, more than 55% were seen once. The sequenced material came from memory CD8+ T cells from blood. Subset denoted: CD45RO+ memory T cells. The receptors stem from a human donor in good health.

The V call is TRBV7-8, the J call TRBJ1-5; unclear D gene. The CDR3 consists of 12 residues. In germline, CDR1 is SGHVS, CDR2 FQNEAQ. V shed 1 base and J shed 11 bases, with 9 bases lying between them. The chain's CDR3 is CASSLDRGTQHF. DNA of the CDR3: TGTGCCAGCAGCTTAGATCGTGGGACCCAGCATTTT.

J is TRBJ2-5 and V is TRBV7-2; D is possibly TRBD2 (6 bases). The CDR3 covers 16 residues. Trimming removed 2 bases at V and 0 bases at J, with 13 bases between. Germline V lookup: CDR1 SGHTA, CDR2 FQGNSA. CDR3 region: CASSLFTGEYQETQYF. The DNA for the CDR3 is TGTGCCAGCAGCTTATTTACGGGGGAGTACCAAGAGACCCAGTACTTC.

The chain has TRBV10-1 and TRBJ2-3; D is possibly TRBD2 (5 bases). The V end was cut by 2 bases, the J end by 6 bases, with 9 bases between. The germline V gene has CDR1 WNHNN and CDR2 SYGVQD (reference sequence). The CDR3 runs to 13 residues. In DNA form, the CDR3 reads TGCGCCAGCAGTGAGCGGGGTGGGGATACGCAGTATTTT. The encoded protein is CASSERGGDTQYF.